The present T cell receptor (beta chain) was sequenced within a study of CXCR3-negative and CXCR3-positive naive CD8 T cells. Study-level results: Naive CXCR3-positive and CXCR3-negative cells shared TRBV-TRBJ usage; memory cells diverged. More hydrophobic TRB CDR3s were found in CXCR3-positive naive cells than in CXCR3-negative naive cells. It was found that naive subsets had comparable surface CD5, and TCR strength was inferred from TRB CDR3 properties. Each naive subset displayed comparably high diversity, whereas memory CD8+ cells displayed much lower diversity.

TRB cDNA was prepared as libraries by UMI-labeled 5' RACE. TCRdb reprocessed the 5' RACE reads; each CDR3 protein has one entry and no DNA is given. The specimen's table records fewer than 90,000 distinct CDR3 sequences. Note on this clonotype: Its matching antigen is unknown.

Sorts that each held 300,000 cells were run in triplicate for every CD8+ T cell subset. The material sequenced was naive CXCR3+ CD8+ T cells from blood. Sample subset: CD45RO-CCR7+CD27+CD95- naive CD8+ T cells expressing CXCR3 (TNR3+). This clonotype was obtained from a human donor in good health. Some clones in this sample may be carry-over from other donors' samples.

CDR3 residues: CASSDTVRLDEQFF. The V gene is TRBV6-1, the J gene TRBJ2-1. This CDR3 region has 14 residues. The germline gives CDR1 MNHNS, CDR2 SASEGT.